These T cell receptor beta chains were read from a single sample in a study of CD8+CD57+ T cells in acquired aplastic anemia. TCRdb analysed the reads with MiXCR anew, one entry per CDR3 protein. Of approximately 150,000 distinct CDR3 sequences in the sample, about 45% were seen once. Sequencing used sorted CD4+, CD8+, or CD8+CD57+ T cells (not recorded which) from PBMCs. The receptor source for this set is a human donor with aplastic anemia. Both conserved end residues are part of each CDR3. The D gene is left open where the match is weak. Expanded clones are given a class, and other clones once, few, many or no size at all.

V: TRBV18; size: few; J: TRBJ2-1; D: .; CDR3: CASSRGSRANEQFF; DNA: TGTGCCAGCTCTCGGGGGTCCAGGGCCAATGAGCAGTTCTTC
V: TRBV20-1; size: many; J: TRBJ2-7; D: .; CDR3: CSATPAYEQYF; DNA: TGCAGTGCCACACCCGCCTACGAGCAGTACTTC
V: TRBV7-2; size: .; J: TRBJ1-4; D: .; CDR3: CATGDAAKLFF; DNA: TGTGCCACAGGAGATGCGGCGAAACTGTTTTTT
V: TRBV6-1; size: many; J: TRBJ1-1; D: .; CDR3: CASSADTGSSTEAFF; DNA: TGTGCCAGCAGTGCGGACACAGGGTCTAGCACTGAAGCTTTCTTT
V: TRBV4-1; size: few; J: TRBJ1-4; D: .; CDR3: CASNTLAGAEKLFF; DNA: TGCGCCAGCAACACCCTGGCAGGGGCAGAAAAACTGTTTTTT
V: TRBV7-2; size: many; J: TRBJ1-5; D: TRBD1; CDR3: CASSPQGLGQPQHF; DNA: TGTGCCAGCAGCCCACAGGGGTTAGGGCAGCCCCAGCATTTT
V: TRBV20-1; size: .; J: TRBJ2-7; D: TRBD2; CDR3: CSAGEGREIERYF; DNA: TGCAGTGCCGGGGAGGGCAGGGAAATCGAGAGGTACTTC
V: TRBV13; size: .; J: TRBJ2-2; D: .; CDR3: CASGLEGRSGTNTGELFF; DNA: TGTGCCAGCGGCTTAGAGGGCCGCTCGGGAACTAACACCGGGGAGCTGTTTTTT
V: TRBV20-1; size: many; J: TRBJ2-7; D: .; CDR3: CSARVGTSYEQYF; DNA: TGCAGTGCTAGAGTGGGGACCTCCTACGAGCAGTACTTC
V: TRBV20-1; size: .; J: TRBJ1-2; D: TRBD1; CDR3: CCPGQGNFGHGYTF; DNA: TGCTGTCCGGGACAGGGGAATTTCGGCCATGGCTACACCTTC
V: TRBV9; size: many; J: TRBJ2-5; D: .; CDR3: CASSVATGYQETQYF; DNA: TGTGCCAGCAGCGTAGCCACAGGGTACCAAGAGACCCAGTACTTC
V: TRBV24-1; size: .; J: TRBJ1-1; D: .; CDR3: CATSDQRSEAFF; DNA: TGTGCCACCAGTGATCAACGCAGTGAAGCTTTCTTT
V: TRBV6-1; size: many; J: TRBJ1-1; D: .; CDR3: CASSQHATEAFF; DNA: TGTGCCAGCAGCCAGCACGCCACTGAAGCTTTCTTT
V: TRBV29-1; size: many; J: TRBJ2-7; D: .; CDR3: CSVEDPVGYEQYF; DNA: TGCAGCGTTGAAGATCCTGTGGGATACGAGCAGTACTTC
V: TRBV7-2; size: many; J: TRBJ1-6; D: TRBD1; CDR3: CACSPGTENSPLHF; DNA: TGTGCCTGCAGCCCCGGGACAGAGAATTCACCCCTCCACTTT
V: TRBV20-1; size: .; J: TRBJ2-5; D: .; CDR3: CSARGDRETQYF; DNA: TGCAGTGCTAGAGGAGACAGGGAGACCCAGTACTTC
V: TRBV10-3; size: many; J: TRBJ1-3; D: .; CDR3: CAITPGVGNTIYF; DNA: TGTGCCATCACCCCCGGGGTCGGAAACACCATATATTTT
V: TRBV20-1; size: many; J: TRBJ1-2; D: .; CDR3: CSAREPPYGYTF; DNA: TGCAGTGCTAGGGAACCCCCCTATGGCTACACCTTC
V: TRBV25-1; size: many; J: TRBJ1-2; D: .; CDR3: CASTRAGSNYGYTF; DNA: TGTGCCAGCACCCGCGCAGGTTCTAACTATGGCTACACCTTC
V: TRBV7-3; size: many; J: TRBJ2-2; D: .; CDR3: CASSLRGNTGELFF; DNA: TGTGCCAGCAGCCTCCGAGGGAACACCGGGGAGCTGTTTTTT
V: TRBV2; size: many; J: TRBJ1-6; D: .; CDR3: CASSEAWNSPLHF; DNA: TGTGCCAGCAGTGAAGCCTGGAATTCACCCCTCCACTTT
V: TRBV12-3/TRBV12-4; size: many; J: TRBJ1-2; D: .; CDR3: CASSLAHPTSYGYTF; DNA: TGTGCCAGCAGTTTAGCCCACCCGACCTCCTATGGCTACACCTTC